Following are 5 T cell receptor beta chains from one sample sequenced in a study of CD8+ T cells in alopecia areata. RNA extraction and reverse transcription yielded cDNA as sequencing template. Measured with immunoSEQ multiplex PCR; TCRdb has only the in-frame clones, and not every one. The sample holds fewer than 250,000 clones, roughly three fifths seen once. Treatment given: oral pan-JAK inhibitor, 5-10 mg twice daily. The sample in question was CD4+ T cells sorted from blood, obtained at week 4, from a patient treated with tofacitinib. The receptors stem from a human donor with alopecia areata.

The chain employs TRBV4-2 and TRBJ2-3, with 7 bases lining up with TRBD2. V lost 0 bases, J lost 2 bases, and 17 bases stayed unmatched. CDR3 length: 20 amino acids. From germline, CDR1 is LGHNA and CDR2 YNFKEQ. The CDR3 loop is CASSQDPYQSGTAYTDTQYF. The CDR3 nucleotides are TGTGCCAGCAGCCAAGATCCCTACCAGAGCGGGACCGCCTACACAGATACGCAGTATTTT.

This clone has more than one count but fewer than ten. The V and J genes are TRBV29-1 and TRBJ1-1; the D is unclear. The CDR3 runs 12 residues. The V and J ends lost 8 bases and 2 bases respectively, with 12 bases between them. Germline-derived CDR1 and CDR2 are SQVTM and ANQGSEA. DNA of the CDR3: TGCAGCTTAAGCCGGGCCAACACTGAAGCTTTCTTT. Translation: CSLSRANTEAFF.

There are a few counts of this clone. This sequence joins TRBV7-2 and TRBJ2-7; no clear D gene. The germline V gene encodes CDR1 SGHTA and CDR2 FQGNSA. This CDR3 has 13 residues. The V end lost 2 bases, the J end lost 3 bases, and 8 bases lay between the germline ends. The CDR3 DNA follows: TGTGCCAGCAGCTTACCTAGTCTCTACGAGCAGTACTTC. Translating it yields CASSLPSLYEQYF. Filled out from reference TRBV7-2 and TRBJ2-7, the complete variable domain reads GAGVSQSPSNKVTEKGKDVELRCDPISGHTALYWYRQSLGQGLEFLIYFQGNSAPDKSGLPSDRFSAERTGGSVSTLTIQRTQQEDSAVYLCASSLPSLYEQYFGPGTRLTVT.

CDR3 nucleotides: TGTGCCAGCAGTCCAACCTCTCGAGGGGGCGGACGGAACACTGAAGCTTTCTTT. It is translated as CASSPTSRGGGRNTEAFF. The rearrangement links TRBV27 to TRBJ1-1, with 7 bases lining up with TRBD1. Trimming took 5 bases from V and 1 from J; bases not matched to a gene: 16. Germline CDR1 reads MNHEY; CDR2 reads SMNVEV (reference sequence). The CDR3 is 18 residues long.

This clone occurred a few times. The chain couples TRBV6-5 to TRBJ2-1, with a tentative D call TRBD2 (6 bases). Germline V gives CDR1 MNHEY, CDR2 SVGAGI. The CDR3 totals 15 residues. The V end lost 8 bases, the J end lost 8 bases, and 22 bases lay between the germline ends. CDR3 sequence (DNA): TGTGCCAGCGGACGAACGGCGGGACTCCACCATGAGCAGTTCTTC. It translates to CASGRTAGLHHEQFF.